The clone carrying this TCR beta chain appeared a few times. The antigen remains unidentified. The sample comes from a study of T-cell reconstitution after alpha-beta-depleted transplantation in children. The CDR3 loop spans 16 amino acids. The V and J ends lost 4 bases and 9 bases respectively, with 23 bases between them. Germline assignment: CDR1 SGHRS and CDR2 YFSETQ. Notes on the study in general: T-cell counts and diversity were attributed mostly to newly produced T cells one year after transplant.

The TCRbeta library incorporated unique molecular identifiers. TCRdb passed the PCR reads through MiXCR, listing each CDR3 protein once. The sample has about 250,000 distinct CDR3 sequences, roughly a quarter seen once. The sample in question was PBMCs, mostly from graft donor cells, obtained 360 days after TCRalphabeta/CD19-depleted stem cell transplant. This chain joins TRBV5-1 and TRBJ2-1; either TRBD1 or TRBD2 may supply D (5 bases each). The sequence came from a female patient between 2 and 15 years old who had a stem cell transplant for congenital amegakaryocytic thrombocytopenia, so the T cells may come from the graft donor. CDR3 amino acids: CASSPKSLGPNGEQFF. The CDR3 nucleotides are TGCGCCAGCAGCCCGAAAAGCTTGGGACCAAATGGTGAGCAGTTCTTC.